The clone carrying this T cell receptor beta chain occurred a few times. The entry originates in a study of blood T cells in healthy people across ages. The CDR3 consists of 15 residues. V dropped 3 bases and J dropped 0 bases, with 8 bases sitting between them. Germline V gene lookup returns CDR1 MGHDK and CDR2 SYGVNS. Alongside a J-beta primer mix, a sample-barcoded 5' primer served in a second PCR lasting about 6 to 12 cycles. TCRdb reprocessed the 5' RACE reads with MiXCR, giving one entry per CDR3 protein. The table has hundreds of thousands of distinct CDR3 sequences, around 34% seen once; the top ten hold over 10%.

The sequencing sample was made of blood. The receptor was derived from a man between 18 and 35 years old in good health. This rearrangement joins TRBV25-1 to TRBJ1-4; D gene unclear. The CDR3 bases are TGTGCCAGCAGTGACCCTGGAACAACTAATGAAAAACTGTTTTTT. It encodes CASSDPGTTNEKLFF.